The clone carrying this T cell receptor beta chain was counted between two and nine times. Its antigen remains unidentified. The data belong to a study of a mutant IDH1 vaccine in newly diagnosed glioma. In the study overall: Patients received vaccination from 4-6 weeks after radiotherapy alone, or with temozolomide cycles. Study conclusions and caveats: Pseudoprogression apparently lacked any relation to changes in top peripheral T cell clonotypes.

This CDR3 is 11 amino acids long. V lost 3 bases to trimming and J lost 11 bases; unmatched junction nucleotides: 2. The germline CDR1 and CDR2 sequences are GTSNPN and SVGIG (reference sequence). Time point indicated: week 35, safety follow-up. Every vaccine dose comprised 300 ug of mutant IDH1 20-mer peptide plus topical imiquimod. Sequenced by immunoSEQ multiplex PCR; TCRdb stores in-frame clones only, minus some. The sample shows about 32,000 clones, around 79% of them seen only once. The rearrangement uses TRBV30 and TRBJ1-1; TRBD1 matches 11 bases. This specimen was PBMCs, taken from a glioma patient whose treatment included an IDH1 peptide vaccine. This receptor was obtained from a woman in her thirties with glioma. Some clones in this sample may be carry-over from other donors' samples. The CDR3 sequence is CAWSGTGGAFF. The CDR3 DNA reads as TGTGCCTGGAGCGGGACAGGGGGGGCTTTCTTT. The full variable domain, in which reference TRBV30 and TRBJ1-1 provide the parts outside the CDR3, is SQTIHQWPATLVQPVGSPLSLECTVEGTSNPNLYWYRQAAGRGLQLLFYSVGIGQISSEVPQNLSASRPQDRQFILSSKKLLLSDSGFYLCAWSGTGGAFFGQGTRLTVV.